This T cell receptor (beta chain) is from a study of human T cells and chemical hapten exposure. Whole-study context: The use of 2% DPC on approximately 2 cm by approximately 2 cm of upper inner arm skin constituted sensitization.

Time point: patch test 2, 6 weeks after DPC sensitization. Treatment: therapeutic diphenylcyclopropenone sensitization with weekly scalp DPC. From whole blood left unfractionated, total RNA was extracted. During construction of the library, unique molecular identifiers were attached to individual cDNA molecules for quantitative, reproducible TCR counting. TCRdb reanalysed the RACE reads using MiXCR and keeps one entry per CDR3 protein. The repertoire includes approximately 46,000 distinct CDR3 sequences, around a tenth of them detected once, and 13% to 15% sits in the top ten. The sample here was whole blood, taken in connection with sensitization to the hapten diphenylcyclopropenone (DPC). The TCR sequence derives from a woman between 25 and 40 years old with alopecia areata. Some clones in this sample may be carry-over from other donors' samples.

The CDR3 is CASSQLQGANEQFF. CDR3 DNA sequence: TGTGCCAGCAGCCAACTACAGGGGGCCAATGAGCAGTTCTTC. The V call is TRBV4-2, the J call TRBJ2-1; TRBD1 matches at 9 bases. The germline CDR1 and CDR2 sequences are LGHNA and YNFKEQ. CDR3 length equals 14 residues. V gave up 2 bases and J gave up 6 bases; unmatched junction bases: 2.